This T cell receptor (beta chain) is drawn from a study of T cells expressing NK-cell markers. Study-wide background: In sorted CD3+CD56+NKG2C+, CD3+CD56+NKG2C- and CD3+CD56-NKG2C+ T cells, TCR beta repertoires were obtained. Serological testing identified most of the eight sequenced donors as HCMV-seropositive and one as seronegative.

The CDR3 has 16 amino acids. CDR1 is KGHDR, CDR2 SFDVKD, per germline. Turning to this clonotype: The antigen is undetermined.

Study-wide points: In a handful of donors, dominant CD3+CD56+NKG2C+ clones formed about 1.0-7.5% of CD8+ cells. Whether the expanded NKG2C+ T cell clones recognized HCMV remained unclear.

TCRdb reprocessed the 5' RACE reads; each CDR3 protein has one entry and no DNA is given. Its listing shows about 460,000 distinct CDR3 sequences. This sequence originates from a woman in her forties or fifties in good health. The sample was blood T cells: a sorted CD56 or NKG2C T cell subset, CD4+ or CD8+ T cells, or bulk PBMC T cells (not recorded which). This chain links TRBV24-1 with TRBJ2-6. CDR3 amino acids: CATSDRDVTGANVLTF.